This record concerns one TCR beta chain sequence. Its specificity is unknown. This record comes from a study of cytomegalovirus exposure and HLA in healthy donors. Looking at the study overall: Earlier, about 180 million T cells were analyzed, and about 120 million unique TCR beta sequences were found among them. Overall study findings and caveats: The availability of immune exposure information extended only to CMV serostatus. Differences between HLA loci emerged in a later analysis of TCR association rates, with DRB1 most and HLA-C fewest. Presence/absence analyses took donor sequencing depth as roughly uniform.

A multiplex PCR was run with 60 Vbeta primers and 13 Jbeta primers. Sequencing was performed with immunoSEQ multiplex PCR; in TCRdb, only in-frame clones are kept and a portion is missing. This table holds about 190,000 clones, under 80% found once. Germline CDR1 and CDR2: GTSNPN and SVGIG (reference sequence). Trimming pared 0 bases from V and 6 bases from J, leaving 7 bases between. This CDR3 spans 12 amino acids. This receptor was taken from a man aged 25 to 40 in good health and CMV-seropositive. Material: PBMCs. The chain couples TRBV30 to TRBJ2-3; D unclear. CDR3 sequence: CAWSVRADTQYF. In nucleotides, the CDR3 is TGTGCCTGGAGTGTTCGCGCCGATACGCAGTATTTT.